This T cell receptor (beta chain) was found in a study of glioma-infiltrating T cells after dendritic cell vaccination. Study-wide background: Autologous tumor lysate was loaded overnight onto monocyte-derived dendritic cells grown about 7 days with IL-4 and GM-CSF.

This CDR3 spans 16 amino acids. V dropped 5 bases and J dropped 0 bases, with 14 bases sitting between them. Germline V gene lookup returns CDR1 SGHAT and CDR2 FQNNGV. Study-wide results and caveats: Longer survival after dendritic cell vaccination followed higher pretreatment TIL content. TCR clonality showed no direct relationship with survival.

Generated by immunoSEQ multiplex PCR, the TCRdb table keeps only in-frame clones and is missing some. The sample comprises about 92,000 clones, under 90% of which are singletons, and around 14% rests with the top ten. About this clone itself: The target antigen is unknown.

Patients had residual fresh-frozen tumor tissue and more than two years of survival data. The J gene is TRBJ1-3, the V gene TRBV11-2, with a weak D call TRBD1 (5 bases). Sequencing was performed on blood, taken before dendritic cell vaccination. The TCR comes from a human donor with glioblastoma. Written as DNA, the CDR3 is TGTGCCAGCAGCGCGTCTGGGGGGAACTCTGGAAACACCATATATTTT. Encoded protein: CASSASGGNSGNTIYF.